This TCR beta chain was recovered during a study of human T cells and chemical hapten exposure. Study information: The sensitizer, 2% DPC, was used on roughly 2 cm by roughly 2 cm of upper inner arm skin. Study-wide findings and caveats: Counts of TCRs above 1 in 1000 frequency stayed unchanged with DPC sensitization.

The library tagged individual cDNA molecules with unique molecular identifiers. TCRdb reprocessed the RACE reads with MiXCR, giving one entry per CDR3 protein. Among about 64,000 distinct CDR3 sequences listed, approximately 11% were seen once. Time point denoted: pre-sensitization, week 0. Treatment here: therapeutic diphenylcyclopropenone sensitization with weekly scalp DPC. Researchers sampled blood before each patch test went on. Trimming cost V 5 bases and J 0 bases; bases outside gene matches: 6. The germline V gene has CDR1 SGHTA and CDR2 FQGNSA. This CDR3 region has 16 residues. This clonotype occurred many times. As yet, its antigen is unknown.

V is TRBV7-2 and J is TRBJ2-1; 8 nucleotides align to TRBD2. The clonotype originates from a woman in her thirties or forties with alopecia areata. Some clones in this sample may be carry-over from other donors' samples. The source was whole blood, collected in connection with sensitization to the hapten diphenylcyclopropenone (DPC). CDR3 sequence: CASSPNSGVSYNEQFF. The CDR3 bases are TGTGCCAGCAGCCCGAATAGCGGGGTCTCCTACAATGAGCAGTTCTTC.